These 5 T cell receptor beta chains share one sample of origin, sequenced in a study of shared clonotypes between healthy human individuals. Assay: immunoSEQ multiplex PCR; the TCRdb copy retains only in-frame clones and omits some. The sample yields approximately 500,000 clones, over 75% seen once. The specimen was PBMCs. These TCRs come from a woman in her thirties or forties in good health. Some clones in this sample may be carry-over from other donors' samples.

Details on this clone: This likely traces to a read error, being one base from a far larger clone. The CDR3 bases are TGCGCCAGCAGCTTGATTCCAACTAACCAAAAGGGTACGGGACAAGTCACTGAAGCTTTCTTT. This sequence encodes CASSLIPTNQKGTGQVTEAFF. The chain couples TRBV5-1 to TRBJ1-1, with D perhaps matching TRBD1 (6 bases). The CDR3 totals 21 residues. Trimming removed 1 base at V and 4 bases at J, with 32 bases between. CDR1 is SGHRS and CDR2 is YFSETQ in the germline V gene.

This chain joins TRBV7-3 and TRBJ2-3; 9 positions agree with TRBD2. There are 16 residues in the CDR3. V was pared by 5 bases and J by 0 bases, with 6 bases of the junction left unmatched. In germline, CDR1 is SGHTA, CDR2 FQGTGA. This CDR3 reads CASSAPTSGSTDTQYF. In DNA form, the CDR3 reads TGTGCCAGCAGCGCGCCAACTAGCGGGAGCACAGATACGCAGTATTTT.

This chain joins TRBV11-3 and TRBJ2-1; 7 bases line up with TRBD2. V was clipped by 0 bases and J by 7 bases; unmatched bases: 3. This CDR3 has 14 residues. Germline CDR1 and CDR2: SGHNT and YENEEA. In DNA form, the CDR3 reads TGTGCCAGCAGCTTAGAAGGCGGGGGAAATGAGCAGTTCTTC. Encoded protein: CASSLEGGGNEQFF.

The V gene is TRBV7-3, the J gene TRBJ2-2, with 8 bases matching TRBD1. Germline CDR1 is SGHTA and CDR2 is FQGTGA. The CDR3 runs 14 residues. Trimming removed 9 bases from V and 1 base from J; junction bases left unmatched: 4. The CDR3, as DNA: TGTGCCAGTCGACAGGGGTTGAACACCGGGGAGCTGTTTTTT. Amino acid sequence: CASRQGLNTGELFF.

The rearrangement uses TRBV7-2 and TRBJ2-2, with D possibly matching TRBD1 (6 bases). The CDR3 covers 16 residues. Germline V gene data show CDR1 as SGHTA and CDR2 as FQGNSA. The germline V and J ends were trimmed by 2 bases and 3 bases, with 13 bases remaining between them. CDR3 in amino acids: CASSLNPGQDTGELFF. The CDR3 coding sequence is TGTGCCAGCAGCTTAAACCCGGGACAAGACACCGGGGAGCTGTTTTTT. Full variable domain (rest looked up from reference TRBV7-2 and TRBJ2-2): GAGVSQSPSNKVTEKGKDVELRCDPISGHTALYWYRQSLGQGLEFLIYFQGNSAPDKSGLPSDRFSAERTGGSVSTLTIQRTQQEDSAVYLCASSLNPGQDTGELFFGEGSRLTVL.